This T cell receptor beta chain is drawn from a study of T cells in Graves' hyperthyroidism and ophthalmopathy. Broader study findings: Model output signaled ophthalmopathy a median approximately six months ahead of onset. Stable hyperthyroidism was separated from ophthalmopathy by a model based on 13 V-J features.

Notes on this clonotype: Its antigen remains unknown.

The CDR3 runs 13 residues. Between the trimmed V and J ends, which lost 0 bases and 4 bases, there was a span of 9 bases. Germline lookup yields CDR1 GTSNPN and CDR2 SVGIG (reference sequence). Researchers took RNA transcripts and amplified the TCR beta CDR3 regions from them. An initial round of RT-PCR targeting the TCR CDR3 relied on the HTBI primer set. TCRdb used MiXCR to reprocess the multiplex PCR reads, holding one entry per CDR3 protein. The sample lists nearly 600,000 distinct CDR3 sequences, more than 13% occurring once. This TCR derives from a young woman with Graves' ophthalmopathy. The V and J genes are TRBV30 and TRBJ1-1; tentative D call: TRBD1 (5 bases). The specimen was blood. The DNA of the CDR3 is TGTGCCTGGAGTGTCCGGGGGACCACTGAAGCTTTCTTT. This encodes CAWSVRGTTEAFF.